This T cell receptor beta chain was profiled in a study of blood T cell repertoires in COVID-19. Study-wide background: Nucleic acid was either cDNA or gDNA, and it came from T cells, B-cell-depleted T cells, or PBMCs.

Repertoires were generated with immunoSEQ multiplex PCR, while TCRdb's copy carries only in-frame clones and drops some. The top ten hold 2.5% to 3% of the sample, which has over 130,000 clones, 70% to 90% seen once. The origin of this receptor is a man aged 50 to 59 with acute or convalescent COVID-19. Sequencing input: peripheral blood.

The CDR3 here is CASSDFREYTEAFF. The DNA of the CDR3 is TGTGCCAGCAGTGACTTCCGGGAATACACTGAAGCTTTCTTT. This rearrangement joins TRBV25-1 to TRBJ1-1; D is ambiguous. Germline loops: CDR1 MGHDK, CDR2 SYGVNS. The CDR3 totals 14 residues. V lost 3 bases and J 3 bases, leaving 11 bases between the germline ends.